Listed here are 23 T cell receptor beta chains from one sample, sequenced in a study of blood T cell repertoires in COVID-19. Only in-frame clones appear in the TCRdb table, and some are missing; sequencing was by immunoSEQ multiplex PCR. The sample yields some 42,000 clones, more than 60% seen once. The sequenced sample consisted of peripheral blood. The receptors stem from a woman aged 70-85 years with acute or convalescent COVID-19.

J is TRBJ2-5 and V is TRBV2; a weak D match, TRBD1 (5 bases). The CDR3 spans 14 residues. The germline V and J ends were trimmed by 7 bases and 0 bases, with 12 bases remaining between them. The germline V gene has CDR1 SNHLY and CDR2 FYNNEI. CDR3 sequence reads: CASKTELYQETQYF. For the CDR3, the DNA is TGTGCCAGCAAGACAGAGCTGTACCAAGAGACCCAGTACTTC. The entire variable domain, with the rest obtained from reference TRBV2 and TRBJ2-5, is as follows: EPEVTQTPSHQVTQMGQEVILRCVPISNHLYFYWYRQILGQKVEFLVSFYNNEISEKSEIFDDQFSVERPDGSNFTLKIRSTKLEDSAMYFCASKTELYQETQYFGPGTRLLVL.

Here the CDR3 DNA reads TGTGCCAGCAGCTTCGGGACAGGGATTGAAGAGACCCAGTACTTC. This translates into CASSFGTGIEETQYF. This chain joins TRBV11-3 and TRBJ2-5, with 9 bases matching TRBD1. The CDR3 is 15 residues long. J gave up 3 bases and V 3 bases, and 5 bases lay outside the gene matches. Germline V gives CDR1 SGHNT, CDR2 YENEEA.

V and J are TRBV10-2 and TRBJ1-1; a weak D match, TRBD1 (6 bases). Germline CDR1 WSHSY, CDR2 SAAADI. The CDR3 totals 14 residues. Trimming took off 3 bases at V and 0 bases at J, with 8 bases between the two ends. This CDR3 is CASSERGMNTEAFF. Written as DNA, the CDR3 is TGCGCCAGCAGTGAAAGGGGGATGAACACTGAAGCTTTCTTT.

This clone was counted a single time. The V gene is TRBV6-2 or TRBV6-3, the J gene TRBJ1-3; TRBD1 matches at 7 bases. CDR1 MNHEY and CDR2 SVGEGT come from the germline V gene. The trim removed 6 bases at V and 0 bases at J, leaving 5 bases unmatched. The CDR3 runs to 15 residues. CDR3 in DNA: TGTGCCAGCAGCCCGGGACAGACCTCTGGAAACACCATATATTTT. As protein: CASSPGQTSGNTIYF.

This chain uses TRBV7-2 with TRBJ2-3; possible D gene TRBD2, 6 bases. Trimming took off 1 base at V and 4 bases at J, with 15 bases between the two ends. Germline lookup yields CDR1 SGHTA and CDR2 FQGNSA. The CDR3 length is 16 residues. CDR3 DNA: TGTGCCAGCAGCTTAGGTATGTCCCCGGGAGCAGATACGCAGTATTTT. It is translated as CASSLGMSPGADTQYF.

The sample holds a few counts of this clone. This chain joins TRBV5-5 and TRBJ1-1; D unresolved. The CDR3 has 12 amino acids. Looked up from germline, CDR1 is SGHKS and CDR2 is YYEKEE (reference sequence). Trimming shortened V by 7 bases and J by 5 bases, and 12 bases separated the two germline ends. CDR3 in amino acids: CASQSRETEAFF. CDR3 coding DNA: TGTGCCAGCCAGTCAAGGGAGACTGAAGCTTTCTTT.

The CDR3 protein is CASMENSPLHF. The CDR3, as DNA: TGTGCCAGCATGGAGAATTCACCCCTCCACTTT. This chain uses TRBV6-5 with TRBJ1-6; D call uncertain. V dropped 7 bases and J dropped 7 bases, with 5 bases sitting between them. The CDR3 is made up of 11 amino acids. Germline CDR1 reads MNHEY; CDR2 reads SVGAGI.

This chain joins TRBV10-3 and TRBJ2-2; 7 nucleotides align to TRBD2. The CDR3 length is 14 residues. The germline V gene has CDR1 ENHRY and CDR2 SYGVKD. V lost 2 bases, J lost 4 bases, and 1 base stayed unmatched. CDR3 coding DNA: TGTGCCATCAGTGAGAGCGGGATCACCGGGGAGCTGTTTTTT. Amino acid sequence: CAISESGITGELFF.

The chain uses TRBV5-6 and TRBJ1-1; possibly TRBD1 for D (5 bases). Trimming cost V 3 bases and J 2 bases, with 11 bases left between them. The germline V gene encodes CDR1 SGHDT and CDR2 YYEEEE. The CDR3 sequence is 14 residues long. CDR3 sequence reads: CASSSEGFNTEAFF. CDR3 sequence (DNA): TGTGCCAGCAGCTCGGAGGGGTTCAACACTGAAGCTTTCTTT.

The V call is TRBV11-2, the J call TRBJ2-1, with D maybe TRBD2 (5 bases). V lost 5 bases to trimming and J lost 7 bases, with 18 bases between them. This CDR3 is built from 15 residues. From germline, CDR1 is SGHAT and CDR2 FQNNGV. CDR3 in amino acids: CASSVIRGEGNEQFF. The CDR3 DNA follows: TGTGCCAGCAGCGTCATCCGGGGAGAGGGAAATGAGCAGTTCTTC.

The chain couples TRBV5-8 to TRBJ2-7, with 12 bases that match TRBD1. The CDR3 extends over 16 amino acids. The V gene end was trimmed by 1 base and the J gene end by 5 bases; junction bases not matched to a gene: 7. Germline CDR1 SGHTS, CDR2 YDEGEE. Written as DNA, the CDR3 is TGTGCCAGCAGCTTGACCTTTGGGACAGGGGGCAACGAGCAGTACTTC. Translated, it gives CASSLTFGTGGNEQYF.

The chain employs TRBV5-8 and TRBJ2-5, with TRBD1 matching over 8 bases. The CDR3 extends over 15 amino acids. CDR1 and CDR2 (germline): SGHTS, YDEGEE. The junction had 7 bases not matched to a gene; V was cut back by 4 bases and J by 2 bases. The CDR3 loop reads CASSLRRTGQETQYF. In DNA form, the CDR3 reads TGTGCCAGCAGCCTTCGCCGGACAGGGCAAGAGACCCAGTACTTC. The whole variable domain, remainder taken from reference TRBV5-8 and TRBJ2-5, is EAGVTQSPTHLIKTRGQQATLRCSPISGHTSVYWYQQALGLGLQFLLWYDEGEERNRGNFPPRFSGRQFPNYSSELNVNALELEDSALYLCASSLRRTGQETQYFGPGTRLLVL.

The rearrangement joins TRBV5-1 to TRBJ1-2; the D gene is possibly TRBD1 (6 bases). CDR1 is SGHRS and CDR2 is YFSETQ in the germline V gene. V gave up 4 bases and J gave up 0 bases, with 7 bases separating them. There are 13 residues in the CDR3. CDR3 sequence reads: CASSGTSNYGYTF. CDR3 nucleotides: TGCGCCAGCAGCGGGACATCTAACTATGGCTACACCTTC.

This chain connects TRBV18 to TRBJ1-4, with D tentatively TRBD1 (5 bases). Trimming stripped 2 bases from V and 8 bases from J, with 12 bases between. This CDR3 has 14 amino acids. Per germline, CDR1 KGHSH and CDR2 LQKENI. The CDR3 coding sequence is TGTGCCAGCTCACCAGCGGGGCATCTGGAAAAACTGTTTTTT. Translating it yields CASSPAGHLEKLFF.

In DNA form, the CDR3 reads TGCGCCAGCAGCCCTTCAGACAGGGGGAGCTCCCATATCAATGGCTACACCTTC. This sequence encodes CASSPSDRGSSHINGYTF. This chain uses TRBV4-3 with TRBJ1-2, with 9 bases matching TRBD1. The CDR3 has 18 amino acids. Unmatched junction bases numbered 18, after V lost 4 bases and J lost 6 bases. The V gene's germline CDR1 is LGHNA and CDR2 YSLEER.

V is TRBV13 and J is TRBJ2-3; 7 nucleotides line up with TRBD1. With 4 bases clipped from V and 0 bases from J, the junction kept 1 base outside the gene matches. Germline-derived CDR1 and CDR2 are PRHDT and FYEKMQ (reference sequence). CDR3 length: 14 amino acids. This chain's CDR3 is CASSSTGSTDTQYF. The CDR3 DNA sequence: TGTGCCAGCAGCTCGACAGGGAGCACAGATACGCAGTATTTT.

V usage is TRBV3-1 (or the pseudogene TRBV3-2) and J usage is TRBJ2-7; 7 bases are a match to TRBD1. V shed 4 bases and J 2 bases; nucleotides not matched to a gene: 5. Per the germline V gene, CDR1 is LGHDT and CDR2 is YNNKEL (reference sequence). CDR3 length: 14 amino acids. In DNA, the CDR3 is TGTGCCAGCAGCCTGTGGACAGGAGCCTACGAGCAGTACTTC. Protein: CASSLWTGAYEQYF.

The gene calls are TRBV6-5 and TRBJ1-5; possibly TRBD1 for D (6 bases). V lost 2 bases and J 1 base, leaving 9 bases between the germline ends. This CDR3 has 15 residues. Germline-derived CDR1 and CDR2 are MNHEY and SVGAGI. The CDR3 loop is CASSYPDRSNQPQHF. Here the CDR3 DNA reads TGTGCCAGCAGTTACCCGGACAGAAGCAATCAGCCCCAGCATTTT.

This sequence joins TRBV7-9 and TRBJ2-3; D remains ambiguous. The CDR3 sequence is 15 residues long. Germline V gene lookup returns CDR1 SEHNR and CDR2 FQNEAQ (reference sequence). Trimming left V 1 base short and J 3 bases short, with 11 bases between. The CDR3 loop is CASSLVISVTDTQYF. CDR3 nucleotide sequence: TGTGCCAGCAGCTTAGTCATCTCGGTGACAGATACGCAGTATTTT.

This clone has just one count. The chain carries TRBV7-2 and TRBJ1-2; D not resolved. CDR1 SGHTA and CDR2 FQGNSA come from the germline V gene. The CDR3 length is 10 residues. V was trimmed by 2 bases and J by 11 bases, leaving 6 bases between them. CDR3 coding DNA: TGTGCCAGCAGCTTAATAAAATACACCTTC. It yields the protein CASSLIKYTF.

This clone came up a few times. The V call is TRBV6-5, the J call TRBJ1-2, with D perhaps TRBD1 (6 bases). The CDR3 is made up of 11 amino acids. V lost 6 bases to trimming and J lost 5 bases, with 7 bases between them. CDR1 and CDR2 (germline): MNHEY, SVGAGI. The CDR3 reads CASRTGYGYTF. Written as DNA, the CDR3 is TGTGCCAGCAGAACAGGGTATGGCTACACCTTC.

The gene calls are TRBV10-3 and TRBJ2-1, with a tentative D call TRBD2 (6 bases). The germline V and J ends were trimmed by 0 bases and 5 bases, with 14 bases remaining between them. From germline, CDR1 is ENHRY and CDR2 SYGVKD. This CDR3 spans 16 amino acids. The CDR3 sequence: CAISESSGLSNNEQFF. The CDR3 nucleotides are TGTGCCATCAGTGAGTCGTCGGGACTTTCTAACAATGAGCAGTTCTTC.

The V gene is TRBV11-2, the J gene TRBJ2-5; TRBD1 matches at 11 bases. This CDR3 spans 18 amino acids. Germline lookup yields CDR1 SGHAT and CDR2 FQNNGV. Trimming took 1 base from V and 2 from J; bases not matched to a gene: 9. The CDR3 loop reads CASSLAAPGTGGQETQYF. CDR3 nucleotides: TGTGCCAGCAGCTTAGCGGCCCCCGGGACAGGGGGACAAGAGACCCAGTACTTC.